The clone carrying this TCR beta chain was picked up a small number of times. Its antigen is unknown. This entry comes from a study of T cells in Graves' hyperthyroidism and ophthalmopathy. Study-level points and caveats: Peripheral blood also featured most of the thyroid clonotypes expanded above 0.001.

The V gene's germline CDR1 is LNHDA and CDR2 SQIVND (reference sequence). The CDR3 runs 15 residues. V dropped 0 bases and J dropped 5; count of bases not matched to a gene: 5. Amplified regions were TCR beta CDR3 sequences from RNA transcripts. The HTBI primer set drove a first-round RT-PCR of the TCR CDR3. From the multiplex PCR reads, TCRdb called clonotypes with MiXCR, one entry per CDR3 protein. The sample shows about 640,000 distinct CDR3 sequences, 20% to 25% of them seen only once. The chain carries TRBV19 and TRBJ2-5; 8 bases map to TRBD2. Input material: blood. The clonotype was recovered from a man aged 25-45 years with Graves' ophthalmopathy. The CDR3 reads CASSIERTSRETQYF. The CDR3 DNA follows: TGTGCCAGTAGTATAGAAAGGACTAGCCGGGAGACCCAGTACTTC.